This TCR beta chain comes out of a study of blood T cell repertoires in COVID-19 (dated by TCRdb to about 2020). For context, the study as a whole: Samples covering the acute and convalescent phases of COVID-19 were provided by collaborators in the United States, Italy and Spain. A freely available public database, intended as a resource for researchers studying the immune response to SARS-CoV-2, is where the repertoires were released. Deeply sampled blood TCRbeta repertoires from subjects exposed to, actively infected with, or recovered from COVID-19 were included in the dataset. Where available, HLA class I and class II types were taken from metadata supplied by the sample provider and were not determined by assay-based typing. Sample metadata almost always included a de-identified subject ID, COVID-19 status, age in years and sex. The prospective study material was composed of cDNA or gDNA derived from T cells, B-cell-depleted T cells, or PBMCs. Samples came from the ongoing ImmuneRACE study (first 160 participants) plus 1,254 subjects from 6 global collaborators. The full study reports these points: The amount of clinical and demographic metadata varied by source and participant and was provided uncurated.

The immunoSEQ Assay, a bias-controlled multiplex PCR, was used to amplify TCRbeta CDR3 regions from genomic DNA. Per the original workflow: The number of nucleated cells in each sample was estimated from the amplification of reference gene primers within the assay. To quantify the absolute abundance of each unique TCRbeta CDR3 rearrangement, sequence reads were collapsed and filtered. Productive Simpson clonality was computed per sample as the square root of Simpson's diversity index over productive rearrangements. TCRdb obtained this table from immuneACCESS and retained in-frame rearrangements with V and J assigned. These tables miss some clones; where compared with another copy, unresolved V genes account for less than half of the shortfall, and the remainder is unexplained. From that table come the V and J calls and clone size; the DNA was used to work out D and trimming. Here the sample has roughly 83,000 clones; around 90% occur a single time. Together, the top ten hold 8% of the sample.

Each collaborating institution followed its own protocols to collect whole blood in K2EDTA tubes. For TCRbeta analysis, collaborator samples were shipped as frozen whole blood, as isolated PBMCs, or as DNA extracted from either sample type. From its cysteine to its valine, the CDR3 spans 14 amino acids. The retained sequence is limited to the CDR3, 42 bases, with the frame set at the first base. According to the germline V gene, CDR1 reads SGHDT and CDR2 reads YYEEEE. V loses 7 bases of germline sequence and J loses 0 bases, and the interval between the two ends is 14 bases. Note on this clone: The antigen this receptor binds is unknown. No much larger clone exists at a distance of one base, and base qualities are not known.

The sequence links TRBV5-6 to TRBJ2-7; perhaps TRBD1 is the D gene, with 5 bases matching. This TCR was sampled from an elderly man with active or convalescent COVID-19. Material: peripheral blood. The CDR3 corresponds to CASVGHGSSYEQYV. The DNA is TGTGCCAGCGTCGGACATGGAAGCTCCTACGAGCAGTACGTC.